Presented here are 21 T cell receptor beta chains from one specimen sequenced in a study of cytomegalovirus exposure and HLA in healthy donors. Profiled with immunoSEQ multiplex PCR; TCRdb holds only in-frame clones, not every one. The table includes about 130,000 clones, just under 90% detected once. The source material was PBMCs. These TCRs come from a woman aged 25 to 39 in good health and CMV-seropositive.

This chain joins TRBV2 and TRBJ1-2; 7 bases fit TRBD1. Germline-derived CDR1 and CDR2 are SNHLY and FYNNEI. The CDR3 is 16 amino acids. With V trimmed by 3 bases and J by 4 bases, 11 bases remained unmatched. DNA for the CDR3: TGTGCCAGCAGTGATACAGGGGCTACCTCCCGCTATGGCTACACCTTC. Translation gives CASSDTGATSRYGYTF. Combining the CDR3 with reference TRBV2 and TRBJ1-2 gives the whole variable domain EPEVTQTPSHQVTQMGQEVILRCVPISNHLYFYWYRQILGQKVEFLVSFYNNEISEKSEIFDDQFSVERPDGSNFTLKIRSTKLEDSAMYFCASSDTGATSRYGYTFGSGTRLTVV.

The chain has TRBV28 and TRBJ1-1; no clear D gene. Deletions cut 5 bases from V and 0 bases from J, with 16 bases between. This CDR3 is 16 amino acids long. Germline CDR1 reads MDHEN; CDR2 reads SYDVKM. The CDR3 coding sequence is TGTGCCAGCAGTAGTTGGGCAGAAAACATGAACACTGAAGCTTTCTTT. Amino acids: CASSSWAENMNTEAFF.

This rearrangement joins TRBV28 to TRBJ2-4; TRBD1 is a possible D gene (5 bases). The CDR3 covers 13 residues. Germline assignment: CDR1 MDHEN and CDR2 SYDVKM. The V gene lost 8 bases and the J gene lost 8 bases, with 16 bases spanning the gap. The CDR3 sequence is CASGNQGLDIQYF. The DNA for the CDR3 is TGTGCCAGCGGAAATCAGGGTCTGGACATTCAGTACTTC.

The genes are TRBV4-1 and TRBJ1-5; D perhaps matches TRBD1 (5 bases). Germline lookup yields CDR1 MGHRA and CDR2 YSYEKL. CDR3 length: 14 residues. V was trimmed by 0 bases and J by 7 bases, leaving 10 bases between them. The CDR3 DNA sequence: TGCGCCAGCAGCCAAGATCAGGGTTCACAGCCCCAGCATTTT. Translation gives CASSQDQGSQPQHF.

The V and J genes are TRBV6-4 and TRBJ2-2; TRBD1 might be the D (6 bases). The CDR3 is made up of 13 amino acids. The V gene lost 6 bases and the J gene lost 6 bases, with 11 bases spanning the gap. The V gene's germline CDR1 is MRHNA and CDR2 SNTAGT. The CDR3 loop reads CASRQNRAGELFF. DNA for the CDR3: TGTGCCAGCAGGCAGAACAGGGCCGGGGAGCTGTTTTTT.

This rearrangement joins TRBV2 to TRBJ1-1; 7 bases fit TRBD1. This CDR3 has 14 residues. Germline-derived CDR1 and CDR2 are SNHLY and FYNNEI. With 5 bases clipped from V and 8 bases from J, the junction kept 11 bases outside the gene matches. CDR3 region: CASSYYRGPSEAFF. The CDR3 DNA is TGTGCCAGCAGTTATTACAGGGGCCCCTCCGAAGCTTTCTTT.

The CDR3 sequence: CASSKRLAGDTQYF. DNA for the CDR3: TGTGCCAGCAGCAAACGACTAGCTGGAGATACGCAGTATTTT. The chain recombines TRBV5-4 with TRBJ2-3; 7 nucleotides align to TRBD2. The V and J ends lost 4 bases and 5 bases, in that order; junction bases with no gene match: 7. The germline V gene encodes CDR1 SGHNT and CDR2 YYREEE (reference sequence). The CDR3 is 14 amino acids.

This chain connects TRBV28 to TRBJ2-2, with unresolved D. CDR1 and CDR2 from the germline V gene are MDHEN and SYDVKM. The V end was cut by 3 bases, the J end by 8 bases, with 10 bases between. This CDR3 spans 13 amino acids. The chain's CDR3 is CASSFAPRGELFF. DNA of the CDR3: TGTGCCAGCAGTTTCGCCCCTAGGGGGGAGCTGTTTTTT.

The chain uses TRBV9 and TRBJ2-3; 13 bases align to TRBD2. The CDR3 has 16 amino acids. Looked up from germline, CDR1 is SGDLS and CDR2 is YYNGEE. Trimming cost V 1 base and J 4 bases; bases outside gene matches: 3. Written as DNA, the CDR3 is TGTGCCAGCAGCGTAACTAGCGGGGGGGCCGCAGATACGCAGTATTTT. As protein: CASSVTSGGAADTQYF.

The chain recombines TRBV19 with TRBJ2-2; 9 nucleotides agree with TRBD1. The CDR3 is 14 residues long. Germline values: CDR1 LNHDA, CDR2 SQIVND (reference sequence). V was pared by 5 bases and J by 5 bases, with 3 bases of the junction left unmatched. CDR3 DNA: TGTGCCAGTAGTTGGACAGGGGATACCGGGGAGCTGTTTTTT. Its protein product is CASSWTGDTGELFF.

This clone was observed a single time. CDR3 in amino acids: CASSQYNSYEQYF. The DNA for the CDR3 is TGCGCCAGCAGCCAATACAACTCCTACGAGCAGTACTTC. The chain carries TRBV4-1 and TRBJ2-7; no reliable D call. V lost 2 bases and J 0 bases, leaving 5 bases between the germline ends. Germline V gene data show CDR1 as MGHRA and CDR2 as YSYEKL. The CDR3 is made up of 13 amino acids.

This chain links TRBV7-2 with TRBJ2-5; D is unclear. The germline V and J ends were trimmed by 2 bases and 1 base, with 5 bases remaining between them. The CDR3 has 13 amino acids. Looked up from germline, CDR1 is SGHTA and CDR2 is FQGNSA. This chain's CDR3 is CASSLPSQETQYF. In DNA, the CDR3 is TGTGCCAGCAGCTTACCGAGCCAAGAGACCCAGTACTTC.

The rearrangement joins TRBV7-9 to TRBJ2-7, with TRBD2 matching over 14 bases. The CDR3 has 16 residues. V lost 5 bases to trimming and J lost 2 bases; unmatched junction nucleotides: 5. Germline V CDR1 and CDR2: SEHNR, FQNEAQ (reference sequence). CDR3 region: CASSARTSGRTYEQYF. In DNA, the CDR3 is TGTGCCAGCAGCGCCAGGACTAGCGGGAGGACCTACGAGCAGTACTTC.

CDR3 in amino acids: CASGRGSGIYEQYF. DNA of the CDR3: TGTGCCAGCGGAAGAGGTAGCGGGATATACGAGCAGTACTTC. The V gene is TRBV6-1, the J gene TRBJ2-7; 8 bases agree with TRBD2. Looked up from germline, CDR1 is MNHNS and CDR2 is SASEGT. There are 14 residues in the CDR3. Germline trimming cut 8 bases from V and 4 bases from J; bases unmatched to any gene: 10.

The genes are TRBV28 and TRBJ2-7; 7 nucleotides align to TRBD2. The CDR3 runs 18 residues. V shed 7 bases, J shed 5 bases, and the junction held 23 bases outside the gene matches. The germline gives CDR1 MDHEN, CDR2 SYDVKM. In DNA, the CDR3 is TGTGCCAGCATATCCACTTCCGCTGGCGGGAGTGTGCCCCACGAGCAGTACTTC. This encodes CASISTSAGGSVPHEQYF.

This clone has just a few counts. V and J are TRBV4-1 and TRBJ2-7; D possibly corresponds to TRBD1 (6 bases). The germline CDR1 and CDR2 sequences are MGHRA and YSYEKL. The length of the CDR3 is 14 residues. Trimming removed 6 bases at V and 0 bases at J, with 12 bases between. CDR3 residues: CASSRTGSSYEQYF. CDR3 DNA: TGCGCCAGCAGTCGAACAGGGAGCTCCTACGAGCAGTACTTC.

The rearrangement links TRBV2 to TRBJ1-3, with 8 bases aligning to TRBD1. Germline lookup yields CDR1 SNHLY and CDR2 FYNNEI. The CDR3 covers 13 residues. Trimming removed 8 bases from V and 4 bases from J; junction bases left unmatched: 4. Here the CDR3 DNA reads TGTGCCAGCCAGGGGGCGCGGGGAAACACCATATATTTT. It encodes CASQGARGNTIYF.

The chain links TRBV5-4 to TRBJ1-1, with D unresolved. The V and J ends lost 0 bases and 1 base respectively, with 10 bases between them. The CDR3 totals 15 residues. Germline V gene data show CDR1 as SGHNT and CDR2 as YYREEE (reference sequence). CDR3 nucleotide sequence: TGTGCCAGCAGCTTGGCCATTGGAGCGAACACTGAAGCTTTCTTT. Residues: CASSLAIGANTEAFF.

The chain couples TRBV4-1 to TRBJ1-1, with D possibly matching TRBD1 (6 bases). CDR1 and CDR2 (germline): MGHRA, YSYEKL. Trimming removed 1 base at V and 1 base at J, with 10 bases between. CDR3 length: 15 residues. The CDR3, as DNA: TGCGCCAGCAGCCAAGGGGCCAGGGGGAACACTGAAGCTTTCTTT. This translates into CASSQGARGNTEAFF.

This sequence joins TRBV28 and TRBJ1-2; D might be TRBD1 (5 bases). V lost 6 bases and J lost 6, with 11 bases in between. There are 12 residues in the CDR3. Germline loops: CDR1 MDHEN, CDR2 SYDVKM. The CDR3 nucleotides are TGTGCCAGCAGACCAGGGTTTGATGGCTACACCTTC. Residues: CASRPGFDGYTF.

The chain carries TRBV5-1 and TRBJ2-3; D gene ambiguous. CDR3 length: 14 amino acids. CDR1 and CDR2 from the germline V gene are SGHRS and YFSETQ. Trimming removed 1 base at V and 2 bases at J, with 8 bases between. This chain's CDR3 is CASSLSSVTDTQYF. CDR3 nucleotides: TGCGCCAGCAGCTTGTCCTCCGTCACAGATACGCAGTATTTT.